Listed below are T cell receptor beta chains from one sample, sequenced in a study of a mutant IDH1 vaccine in newly diagnosed glioma. Repertoires were generated with immunoSEQ multiplex PCR, while TCRdb's copy carries only in-frame clones and drops some. The sample has under 45,000 clones; about 91% are singletons. These TCRs' antigens remain unknown. Specimen: PBMCs, collected from a glioma patient whose treatment included an IDH1 peptide vaccine. These receptors were taken from a man aged 50-59 years with glioma. CDR3s include the opening cysteine and the closing phenylalanine or tryptophan. Each record gives: CDR3 protein, clone size, J gene, V gene. The size field is filled for only some rows; it gives once, few, many or a size class.

cdr3_aa: CASSWPVVTGNTIYF
clone_size: once
j_call: TRBJ1-3
v_call: TRBV7-9

cdr3_aa: CASSPPGEAGYGELFF
clone_size: NA
j_call: TRBJ2-2
v_call: TRBV19

cdr3_aa: CAISERGQEQFF
clone_size: once
j_call: TRBJ2-1
v_call: TRBV10-3

cdr3_aa: CAWSFRQAPNYGYTF
clone_size: few
j_call: TRBJ1-2
v_call: TRBV30

cdr3_aa: CASSEMTSGTGELFF
clone_size: NA
j_call: TRBJ2-2
v_call: TRBV2

cdr3_aa: CASTWVGSRELFF
clone_size: NA
j_call: TRBJ2-2
v_call: TRBV5-1

cdr3_aa: CASSPPTGLEETQYF
clone_size: NA
j_call: TRBJ2-5
v_call: TRBV5-6

cdr3_aa: CASSQGSDSNQPQHF
clone_size: NA
j_call: TRBJ1-5
v_call: TRBV18

cdr3_aa: CASSSVWQETQYF
clone_size: NA
j_call: TRBJ2-5
v_call: TRBV5-6

cdr3_aa: CASSATGAEAYEQYF
clone_size: NA
j_call: TRBJ2-7
v_call: TRBV2

cdr3_aa: CASIWDISNQPQHF
clone_size: once
j_call: TRBJ1-5
v_call: TRBV6-1